This T cell receptor beta chain was recorded in a study of post-analysis software for immune sequencing data. Study-wide results and limits: Five TRBV segments, including TRBV5-6, TRBV5-1 and TRBV20-1, were more frequent in patients than controls. Samples prepared in the same batch strongly co-clustered by F measure.

The CDR3 runs to 14 residues. V shed 10 bases and J shed 5 bases, with 17 bases lying between them. In its sample, this clonotype was seen a few times. The antigen is undetermined. Prepared TCR beta cDNA libraries contained unique molecular identifiers. cDNA molecules numbering around 450,000 came from roughly 1 to 10 million T cells. MiXCR was run by TCRdb on the PCR reads, yielding one entry per CDR3 protein. The data show hundreds of thousands of distinct CDR3 sequences, with approximately 30% seen just once and roughly 0.54% held by the top ten. The source is a girl aged 5 to 17 with multiple sclerosis. The J gene is TRBJ2-2, the V gene TRBV12-3 or TRBV12-4, with D unresolved. Sequenced sample: blood. The CDR3 DNA reads as TGTGCCAACCTAGACCCCGGTCGGACCGGGGAGCTGTTTTTT. It specifies CANLDPGRTGELFF.